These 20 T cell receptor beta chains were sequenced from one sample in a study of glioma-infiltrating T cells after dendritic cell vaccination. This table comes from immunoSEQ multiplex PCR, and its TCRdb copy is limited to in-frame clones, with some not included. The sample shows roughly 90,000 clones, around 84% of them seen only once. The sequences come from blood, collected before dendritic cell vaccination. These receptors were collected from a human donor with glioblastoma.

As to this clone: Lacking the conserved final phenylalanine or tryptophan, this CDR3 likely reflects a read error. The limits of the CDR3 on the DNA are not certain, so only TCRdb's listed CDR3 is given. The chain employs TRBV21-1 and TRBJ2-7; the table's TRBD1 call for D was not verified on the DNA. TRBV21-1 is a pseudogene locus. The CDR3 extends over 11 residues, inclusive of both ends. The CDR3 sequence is CASSKIGHLLT.

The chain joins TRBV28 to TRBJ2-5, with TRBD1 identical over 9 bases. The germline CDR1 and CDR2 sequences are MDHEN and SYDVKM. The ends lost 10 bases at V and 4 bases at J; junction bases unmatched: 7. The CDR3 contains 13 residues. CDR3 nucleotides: TGTGCCATTCAACAGGGGGCGAGAGAGACCCAGTACTTC. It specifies CAIQQGARETQYF.

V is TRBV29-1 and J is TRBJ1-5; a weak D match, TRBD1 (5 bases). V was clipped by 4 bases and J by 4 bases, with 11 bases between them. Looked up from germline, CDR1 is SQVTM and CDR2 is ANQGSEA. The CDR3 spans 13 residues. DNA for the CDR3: TGCAGCGTTGCGGTCAGGGATAATCAGCCCCAGCATTTT. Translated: CSVAVRDNQPQHF.

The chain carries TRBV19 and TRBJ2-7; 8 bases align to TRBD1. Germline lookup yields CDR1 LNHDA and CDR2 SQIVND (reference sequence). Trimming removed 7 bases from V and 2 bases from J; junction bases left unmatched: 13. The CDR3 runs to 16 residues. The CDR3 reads CASTLASTGGTYEQYF. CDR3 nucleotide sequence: TGTGCCAGTACTCTTGCGTCTACAGGGGGAACCTACGAGCAGTACTTC.

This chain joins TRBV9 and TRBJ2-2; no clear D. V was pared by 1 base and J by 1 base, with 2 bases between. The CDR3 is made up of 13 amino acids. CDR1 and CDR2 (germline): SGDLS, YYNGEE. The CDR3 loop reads CASSVRNTGELFF. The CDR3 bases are TGTGCCAGCAGCGTACGGAACACCGGGGAGCTGTTTTTT.

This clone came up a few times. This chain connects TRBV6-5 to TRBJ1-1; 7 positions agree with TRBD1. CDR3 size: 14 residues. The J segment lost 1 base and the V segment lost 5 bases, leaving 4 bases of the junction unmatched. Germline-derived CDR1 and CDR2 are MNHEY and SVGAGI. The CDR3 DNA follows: TGTGCCAGCAGTAGATACAGGGGGAACACTGAAGCTTTCTTT. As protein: CASSRYRGNTEAFF.

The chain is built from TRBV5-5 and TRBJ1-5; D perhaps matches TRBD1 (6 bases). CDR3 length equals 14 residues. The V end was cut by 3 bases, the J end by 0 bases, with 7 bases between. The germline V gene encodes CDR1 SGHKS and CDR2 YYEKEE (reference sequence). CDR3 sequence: CASSSDSSNQPQHF. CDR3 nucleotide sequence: TGTGCCAGCAGCTCGGACAGTAGCAATCAGCCCCAGCATTTT.

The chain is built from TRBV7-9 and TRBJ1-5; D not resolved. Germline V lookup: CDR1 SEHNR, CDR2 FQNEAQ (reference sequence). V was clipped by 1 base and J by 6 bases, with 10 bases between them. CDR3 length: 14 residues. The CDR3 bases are TGTGCCAGCAGCTTAGAGTCAGAACGTCAGCCCCAGCATTTT. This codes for CASSLESERQPQHF.

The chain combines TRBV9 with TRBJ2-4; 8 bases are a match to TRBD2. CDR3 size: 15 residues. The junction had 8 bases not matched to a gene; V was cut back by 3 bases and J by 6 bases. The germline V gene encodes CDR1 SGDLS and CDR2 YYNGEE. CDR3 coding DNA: TGTGCCAGCAGCGGAGGGGGACTAGGGGGAAACATTCAGTACTTC. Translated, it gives CASSGGGLGGNIQYF.

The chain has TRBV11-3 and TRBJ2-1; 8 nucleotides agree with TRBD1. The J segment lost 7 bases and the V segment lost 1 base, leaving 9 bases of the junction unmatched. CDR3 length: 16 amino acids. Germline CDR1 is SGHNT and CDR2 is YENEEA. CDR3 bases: TGTGCCAGCAGCTTAGGCGTCAGGGGGCGCGAGAATGAGCAGTTCTTC. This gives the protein CASSLGVRGRENEQFF.

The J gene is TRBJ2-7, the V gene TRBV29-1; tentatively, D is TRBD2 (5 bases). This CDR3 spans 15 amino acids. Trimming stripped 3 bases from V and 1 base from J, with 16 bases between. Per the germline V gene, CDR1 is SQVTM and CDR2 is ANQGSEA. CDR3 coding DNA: TGCAGCGTTGAGGGGAGAGGGCTCCTATCCTACGAGCAGTACTTC. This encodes CSVEGRGLLSYEQYF.

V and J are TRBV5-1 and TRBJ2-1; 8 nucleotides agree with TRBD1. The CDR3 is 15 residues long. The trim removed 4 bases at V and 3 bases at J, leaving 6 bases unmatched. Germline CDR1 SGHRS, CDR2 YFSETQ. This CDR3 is CASSGTGTGYNEQFF. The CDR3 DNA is TGCGCCAGCAGCGGAACCGGGACAGGCTACAATGAGCAGTTCTTC.

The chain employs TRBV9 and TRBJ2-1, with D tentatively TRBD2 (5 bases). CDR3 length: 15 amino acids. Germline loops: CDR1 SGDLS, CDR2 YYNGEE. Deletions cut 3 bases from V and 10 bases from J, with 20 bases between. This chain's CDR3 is CASSAPSLAAGEQFF. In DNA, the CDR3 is TGTGCCAGCAGCGCCCCGTCCCTAGCAGCTGGGGAGCAGTTCTTC.

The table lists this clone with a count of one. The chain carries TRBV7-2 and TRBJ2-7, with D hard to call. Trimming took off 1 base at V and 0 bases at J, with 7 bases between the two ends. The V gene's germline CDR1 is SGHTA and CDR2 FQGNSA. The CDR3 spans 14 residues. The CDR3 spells CASSLDSSSYEQYF. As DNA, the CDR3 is TGTGCCAGCAGCTTAGACAGTAGCTCCTACGAGCAGTACTTC.

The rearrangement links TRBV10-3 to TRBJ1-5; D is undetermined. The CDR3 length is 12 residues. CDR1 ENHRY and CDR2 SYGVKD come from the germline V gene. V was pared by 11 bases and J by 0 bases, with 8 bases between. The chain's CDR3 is CAFDTSNQPQHF. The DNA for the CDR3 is TGTGCCTTCGACACTAGCAATCAGCCCCAGCATTTT.

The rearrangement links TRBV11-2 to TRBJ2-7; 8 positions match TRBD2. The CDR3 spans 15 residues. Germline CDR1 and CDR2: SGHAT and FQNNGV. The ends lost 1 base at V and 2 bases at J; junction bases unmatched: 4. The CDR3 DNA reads TGTGCCAGCAGCTTAGTAGCGGGGACCGCCTACGAGCAGTACTTC. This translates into CASSLVAGTAYEQYF.

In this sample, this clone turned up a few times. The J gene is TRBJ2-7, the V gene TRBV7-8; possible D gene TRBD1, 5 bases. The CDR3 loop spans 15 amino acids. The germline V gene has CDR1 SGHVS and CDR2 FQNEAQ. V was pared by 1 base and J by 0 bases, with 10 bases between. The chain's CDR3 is CASSLETEYSYEQYF. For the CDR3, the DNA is TGTGCCAGCAGCTTAGAGACAGAATACTCCTACGAGCAGTACTTC.

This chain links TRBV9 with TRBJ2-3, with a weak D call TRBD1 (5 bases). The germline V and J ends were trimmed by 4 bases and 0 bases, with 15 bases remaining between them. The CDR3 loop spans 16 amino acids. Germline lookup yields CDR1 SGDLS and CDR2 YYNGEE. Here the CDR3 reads CASSIQGVVSTDTQYF. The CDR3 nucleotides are TGTGCCAGCAGCATCCAAGGGGTTGTGAGCACAGATACGCAGTATTTT. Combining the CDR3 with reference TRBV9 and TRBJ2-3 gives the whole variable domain DSGVTQTPKHLITATGQRVTLRCSPRSGDLSVYWYQQSLDQGLQFLIQYYNGEERAKGNILERFSAQQFPDLHSELNLSSLELGDSALYFCASSIQGVVSTDTQYFGPGTRLTVL.

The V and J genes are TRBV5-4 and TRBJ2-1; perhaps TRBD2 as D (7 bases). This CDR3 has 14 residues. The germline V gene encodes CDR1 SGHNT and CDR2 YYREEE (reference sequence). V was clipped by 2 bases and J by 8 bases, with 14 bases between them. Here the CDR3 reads CASSFGGAWDEQFF. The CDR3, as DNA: TGTGCCAGCAGCTTTGGGGGGGCCTGGGATGAGCAGTTCTTC.

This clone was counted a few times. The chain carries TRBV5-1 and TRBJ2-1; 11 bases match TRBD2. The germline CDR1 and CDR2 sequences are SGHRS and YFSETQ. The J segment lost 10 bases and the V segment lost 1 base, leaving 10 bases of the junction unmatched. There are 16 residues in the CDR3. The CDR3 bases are TGCGCCAGCAGCTTGACTAGCGGGAGTCTGATTAGCGAGCAGTTCTTC. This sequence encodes CASSLTSGSLISEQFF.